This T cell receptor beta chain appears in the sequencing data of a study of T cells in Graves' hyperthyroidism and ophthalmopathy (dated by TCRdb to between 2018 and 2020). About the full investigation: Peripheral blood samples were taken at the time of initial diagnosis, prior to any treatment. Thyroid tissue and blood T-cell repertoires from about six Graves' hyperthyroidism patients were also compared in the study. Prospective prediction of ophthalmopathy was tested in an independent validation cohort of 18 to 20 hyperthyroidism patients and 15 to 17 patients who later progressed to ophthalmopathy. A discovery cohort of about a hundred patients, about 40 with Graves' ophthalmopathy and about 60 with stable Graves' hyperthyroidism, was used to find distinguishing TCR V-J signatures. According to the paper, TCR Vbeta CDR3 sequencing was carried out on 135 peripheral blood samples, which came from over 40 ophthalmopathy, fewer than 80 hyperthyroidism and approximately 17 progressor patients. The roughly 91 discovery patients were randomly divided into training and test sets at a 7:3 ratio. After blood sampling, hyperthyroidism patients were treated with methimazole at a starting dose of 30 mg daily, and ophthalmopathy patients were treated with high-dose intravenous methylprednisolone. Findings and caveats that apply to the study as a whole: No statistical method was used to set the sample size in advance, and investigators knew the group allocation. During validation, the model predicted progression to ophthalmopathy a median of approximately 6 months ahead of onset, with approximately 71% sensitivity and 72% to 80% specificity. Most expanded thyroid clonotypes (frequency above 0.001) were also detected in blood, a finding suggesting that blood repertoires may reflect thyroid immune responses. A 13 V-J signature model separated ophthalmopathy from stable hyperthyroidism, with just over 85% sensitivity and 81.08% specificity in cross-validation and 80%/75% in testing.

This clonotype was recorded at least ten times. Its antigen is still unknown. Per-nucleotide qualities are absent, and no much larger clonotype sits a single base away. The TCR beta CDR3 regions were amplified from RNA transcripts. The first round of RT-PCR for the TCR CDR3 was performed with the HTBI primer set and the Qiagen OneStep RT-PCR kit. Libraries were constructed in a second round of multiplex PCR, after which size selection and purification were carried out. Sequencing of the libraries was done on an Illumina HiSeq2000 using paired-end 100 bp reads. In the original analysis: Raw data were processed with SOAPnuke, discarding reads with adapters, uncalled bases, mean Phred below 15, or no exact constant-primer or identifier match. High-quality paired reads were merged with COPE v1.2.5, and unique nucleotide sequences were defined as clonotypes. MiTCR v1.1 was used to align clonotypes to the IMGT TRBV, TRBD and TRBJ reference segments. The analysis included only V-J combinations with a frequency above 0.0001, which together covered around 99% of the repertoires. The TCS score was defined as F50 (clonal expansion) divided by E x V (chaos), with BLOSUM62-based TCRdist calculated between CDR3 peptides within each V-J. Welch's t-statistics and random forest reduced 500 to 650 V-J features to some 14, which were used in a naive Bayes classifier (R e1071). TCRdb reran the public reads through fastp at Q25 and MiXCR, keeping productive beta chains. Here each entry gathers all rows of one CDR3 protein and keeps the most common genes and DNA. TCRdb's processing, not the study's, gives the V and J calls here. This sample gives hundreds of thousands of distinct CDR3 sequences in total; around 19% of them show up just once. The top ten clones comprise roughly 17% of the sample.

The germline V gene (reference sequence) specifies PRHDT as CDR1 and FYEKMQ as CDR2. The CDR3 covers 13 residues, taking in both the cysteine and the phenylalanine. The retained sequence is limited to the CDR3, 39 bases, with the frame set at the first base. Trimming accounts for 5 bases at V and 10 bases at J, while the number of junction bases matched to no gene is 10. Hyperthyroidism patients were newly diagnosed, with disease duration under 2 months, and aged 18 to 65 years. Exclusion was applied to patients with uncontrolled infections, other autoimmune diseases, pregnancy or lactation. Diagnoses were established on the basis of clinical symptoms, serum thyroxine and TRAb, thyroid ultrasound, and orbital computed tomography. For progressor patients, blood was drawn at the first diagnosis of hyperthyroidism, before any ophthalmopathy symptoms had appeared. Ficoll-Paque density gradient centrifugation was used to isolate PBMCs from around 10 ml of fresh peripheral blood. Progressor patients were first diagnosed with Graves' hyperthyroidism and then developed ophthalmopathy during follow-up. Total RNA was extracted using Trizol reagent, and RNA quality was assessed on an Agilent 2100 Bioanalyzer.

This clonotype originated in a woman aged 45 to 65 with Graves' hyperthyroidism that later progressed to Graves' ophthalmopathy. The rearrangement combines TRBV13 with TRBJ2-5, and 7 junctional nucleotides match TRBD1. The sequenced sample was blood. The CDR3 loop reads CASSPPGGMGQYF. The nucleotide sequence is TGTGCCAGCAGCCCTCCAGGGGGAATGGGCCAGTACTTC.